The clone carrying this T cell receptor beta chain is a singleton in its sample. What it binds is unknown. The sample is drawn from a study of tumor-infiltrating lymphocytes in primary liver carcinoma. Study summary: Ranging in age from 30 to 69 years, the patients were men and women. Samples returned roughly 3.5 to 7.13 million productive TCRbeta reads, a yield that was similar across tissue types.

Germline DNA was extracted alongside blood RNA, which was obtained from unsorted whole blood. The CDR3 runs 13 residues. General study results and limits: Blood trailed tumors significantly in top-250-clone fraction (p = 0.039). Since sampling was bulk and unsorted, CD4+ and CD8+ repertoires were not compared.

The input was approximately 500 ng total RNA; TCR beta cDNA was made from it with a constant-region primer. It was through three nested multiplex PCR rounds of slightly modified ARM-PCR that TCR beta libraries arose. It was with TRBV1-TRBV30 forward primers and a C-beta reverse primer that the first two PCR rounds were run, at around 10 cycles each. Each CDR3 protein is one row after TCRdb ran MiXCR on the multiplex PCR reads. The sample has fewer than 400,000 distinct CDR3 sequences, around three fifths seen once. The source of this sequence is a woman younger than 45 with primary liver carcinoma and hepatitis B virus infection. The rearrangement uses TRBV21-1 and TRBJ2-7; TRBD2 is taken as the D call from the table, unchecked against the DNA. TRBV21-1 constitutes a pseudogene. Sequenced material: peripheral blood. For the CDR3, the DNA is TGTGCCGGTTACCGGACCTCCGATTACGAGCAGTACTTC. Translated, it gives CAGYRTSDYEQYF.